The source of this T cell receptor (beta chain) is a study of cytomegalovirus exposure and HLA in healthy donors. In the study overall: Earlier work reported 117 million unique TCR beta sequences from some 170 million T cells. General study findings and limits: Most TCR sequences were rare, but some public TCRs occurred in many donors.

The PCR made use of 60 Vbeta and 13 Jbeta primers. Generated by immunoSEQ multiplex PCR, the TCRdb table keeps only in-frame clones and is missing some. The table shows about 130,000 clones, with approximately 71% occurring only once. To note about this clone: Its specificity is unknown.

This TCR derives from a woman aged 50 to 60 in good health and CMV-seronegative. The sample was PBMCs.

Written as DNA, the CDR3 is TGCAGTGTCAGGGCCGGGGAGCTGTTTTTT. Protein sequence: CSVRAGELFF. The rearrangement uses TRBV20-1 and TRBJ2-2, with D possibly TRBD1 on 5 matching bases. The germline V gene has CDR1 DFQATT and CDR2 SNEGSKA (reference sequence). V lost 7 bases and J 6 bases, leaving 6 bases between the germline ends. The CDR3 loop spans 10 amino acids.